These 21 T cell receptor beta chains were all obtained from the same sample, sequenced in a study of T cell changes during pregnancy in multiple sclerosis. Sequencing was performed with immunoSEQ multiplex PCR; in TCRdb, only in-frame clones are kept and a portion is missing. This sample has fewer than 75,000 clones, with over 75% found just once. Sequences were derived from CD8+ T cells from peripheral blood mononuclear cells, sampled before pregnancy. These receptor sequences come from a female donor with multiple sclerosis, enrolled in a pregnancy study.

The gene calls are TRBV7-9 and TRBJ2-1; 11 bases align to TRBD2. This CDR3 region has 16 residues. After removal of 3 bases from V and 8 bases from J, the junction contained 9 bases not matched to a gene. In germline, CDR1 is SEHNR, CDR2 FQNEAQ (reference sequence). CDR3 region: CASSFSTSGGDYEQFF. The CDR3 DNA sequence: TGTGCCAGCAGCTTCTCTACTAGCGGGGGTGACTATGAGCAGTTCTTC.

The chain is built from TRBV9 and TRBJ2-7; 7 bases match TRBD1. J gave up 5 bases and V 0 bases, and 8 bases lay outside the gene matches. CDR1 and CDR2 (germline): SGDLS, YYNGEE. The CDR3 totals 15 residues. CDR3 loop: CASSVEGQGVNEQYF. The CDR3 nucleotides are TGTGCCAGCAGCGTAGAAGGGCAGGGGGTAAACGAGCAGTACTTC.

The chain has TRBV6-4 and TRBJ2-3; 8 nucleotides match TRBD2. The CDR3 totals 15 residues. CDR1 and CDR2 from the germline V gene are MRHNA and SNTAGT. V trimming: 5 bases; J trimming: 3 bases; junction bases outside the gene matches: 7. CDR3 nucleotides: TGTGCCAGCAGTCTCCGGGGGGGAGAGACAGATACGCAGTATTTT. It codes for CASSLRGGETDTQYF.

The chain couples TRBV30 to TRBJ2-1, with D possibly matching TRBD2 (6 bases). The CDR3 is made up of 13 amino acids. V lost 8 bases, J lost 0 bases, and 11 bases lay in between. CDR1 and CDR2 from the germline V gene are GTSNPN and SVGIG (reference sequence). CDR3 DNA: TGTGCCAGTTTAGCGGACTCCTACAATGAGCAGTTCTTC. It encodes CASLADSYNEQFF.

The chain links TRBV5-1 to TRBJ1-2; a weak D match, TRBD1 (5 bases). The CDR3 covers 14 residues. CDR1 is SGHRS, CDR2 YFSETQ, per germline. Trimming cost V 0 bases and J 7 bases, with 13 bases left between them. As DNA, the CDR3 is TGCGCCAGCAGCTTGGCCGGGGGAGGCGGTGGCTACACCTTC. Translation gives CASSLAGGGGGYTF.

CDR3 protein: CASSLRLLSGLSGYTF. The CDR3 DNA reads TGTGCCAGCAGCTTACGTCTACTGTCGGGACTTAGTGGCTACACCTTC. This rearrangement joins TRBV7-8 to TRBJ1-2, with D maybe TRBD1 (5 bases). CDR1 SGHVS and CDR2 FQNEAQ come from the germline V gene. Trimming cost V 2 bases and J 7 bases, with 20 bases left between them. CDR3 length: 16 amino acids.

The rearrangement links TRBV2 to TRBJ2-2, with 12 bases matching TRBD1. Germline CDR1 SNHLY, CDR2 FYNNEI. Trimming took 8 bases from V and 7 from J; bases not matched to a gene: 8. The CDR3 spans 15 residues. CDR3: CASLPGQGAIGELFF. In DNA, the CDR3 is TGTGCCAGCTTACCGGGACAGGGGGCGATCGGGGAGCTGTTTTTT.

The chain recombines TRBV5-6 with TRBJ2-5, with D maybe TRBD2 (6 bases). The V end was cut by 2 bases, the J end by 4 bases, with 9 bases between. Per germline, CDR1 SGHDT and CDR2 YYEEEE. This CDR3 is built from 13 residues. The CDR3: CASSLLATETQYF. The CDR3 DNA reads as TGTGCCAGCAGCTTACTAGCTACAGAGACCCAGTACTTC.

This chain joins TRBV19 and TRBJ2-2; tentatively, D is TRBD1 (6 bases). CDR3 size: 15 residues. Trimming cost V 1 base and J 1 base, with 7 bases left between them. Germline V gene sequence: CDR1 LNHDA, CDR2 SQIVND (reference sequence). CDR3 residues: CASSIGGLNTGELFF. The CDR3 nucleotides read TGTGCCAGTAGTATAGGGGGGCTGAACACCGGGGAGCTGTTTTTT.

The J gene is TRBJ1-3, the V gene TRBV9; D unclear. The CDR3 is 14 amino acids. Trimming took off 3 bases at V and 0 bases at J, with 7 bases between the two ends. Per germline, CDR1 SGDLS and CDR2 YYNGEE. CDR3 coding DNA: TGTGCCAGCAGCGGCGGCTCCTCTGGAAACACCATATATTTT. Encoded protein: CASSGGSSGNTIYF.

The chain uses TRBV9 and TRBJ1-6; D not certain. CDR1 is SGDLS and CDR2 is YYNGEE in the germline V gene. V lost 4 bases to trimming and J lost 6 bases, with 14 bases between them. This CDR3 contains 15 residues. CDR3: CASSPGGTINSPLHF. For the CDR3, the DNA is TGTGCCAGCAGCCCGGGTGGAACGATTAATTCACCCCTCCACTTT. Together with reference TRBV9 and TRBJ1-6, the CDR3 gives the full variable domain: DSGVTQTPKHLITATGQRVTLRCSPRSGDLSVYWYQQSLDQGLQFLIQYYNGEERAKGNILERFSAQQFPDLHSELNLSSLELGDSALYFCASSPGGTINSPLHFGNGTRLTVT.

J is TRBJ1-3 and V is TRBV7-6, with D maybe TRBD1 (5 bases). This CDR3 has 16 amino acids. Germline CDR1 and CDR2: SGHVS and FNYEAQ. V was cut by 5 bases and J by 1 base, with 15 bases left in between. CDR3 residues: CASSRPQGGSGNTIYF. The CDR3 DNA sequence: TGTGCCAGCAGCCGTCCCCAGGGTGGTTCTGGAAACACCATATATTTT.

The chain combines TRBV14 with TRBJ2-7; D gene unclear. The CDR3 totals 12 residues. Germline V gives CDR1 SGHDN, CDR2 FVKESK. Trimming took off 4 bases at V and 5 bases at J, with 9 bases between the two ends. The CDR3 DNA follows: TGTGCCAGCAGCCCATACAGAAACGAGCAGTACTTC. Translating it yields CASSPYRNEQYF.

This chain uses TRBV5-1 with TRBJ2-2; the match to TRBD1 covers 9 bases. In germline, CDR1 is SGHRS, CDR2 YFSETQ. V shed 4 bases, J shed 8 bases, and the junction held 3 bases outside the gene matches. The CDR3 has 13 amino acids. The CDR3 sequence: CASSGQGSGELFF. The DNA of the CDR3 is TGCGCCAGCAGCGGACAGGGGTCTGGGGAGCTGTTTTTT.

The chain employs TRBV7-8 and TRBJ2-5; 16 nucleotides align to TRBD2. This CDR3 has 16 amino acids. The ends lost 3 bases at V and 5 bases at J; junction bases unmatched: 3. From germline, CDR1 is SGHVS and CDR2 FQNEAQ. CDR3 bases: TGTGCCAGCAGCTTTGGGACTAGCGGGGGGGCGGAGACCCAGTACTTC. Translation: CASSFGTSGGAETQYF.

The chain is built from TRBV2 and TRBJ2-1; 14 bases map to TRBD2. Germline V gene sequence: CDR1 SNHLY, CDR2 FYNNEI. After removal of 11 bases from V and 1 base from J, the junction contained 10 bases not matched to a gene. The CDR3 has 17 residues. Written as DNA, the CDR3 is TGTGCCCACCTGGGGGGACTAGCGGGGGATTCCTACAATGAGCAGTTCTTC. Its translation is CAHLGGLAGDSYNEQFF.

This chain joins TRBV20-1 and TRBJ1-2; D gene uncertain. The ends were cut back, 7 bases at V and 8 bases at J, with 14 bases in the middle. Germline CDR1 DFQATT, CDR2 SNEGSKA (reference sequence). The CDR3 loop spans 11 amino acids. The CDR3 nucleotides are TGCAGTGTGAGATGGGAGATGGGCTACACCTTC. It codes for CSVRWEMGYTF.

The CDR3 reads CASPPRERTPNSPLHF. The CDR3 nucleotides read TGTGCCAGCCCCCCCAGGGAACGGACCCCTAATTCACCCCTCCACTTT. The V gene is TRBV5-8, the J gene TRBJ1-6; a possible D gene is TRBD1 (5 bases). Trimming stripped 7 bases from V and 6 bases from J, with 20 bases between. Germline values: CDR1 SGHTS, CDR2 YDEGEE. This CDR3 comprises 16 residues. The full variable domain, rest sourced from reference TRBV5-8 and TRBJ1-6, is EAGVTQSPTHLIKTRGQQATLRCSPISGHTSVYWYQQALGLGLQFLLWYDEGEERNRGNFPPRFSGRQFPNYSSELNVNALELEDSALYLCASPPRERTPNSPLHFGNGTRLTVT.

The J gene is TRBJ2-7, the V gene TRBV15, with D perhaps matching TRBD2 (6 bases). Germline V gene sequence: CDR1 LNHNV, CDR2 YYDKDF (reference sequence). The V and J ends lost 5 bases and 4 bases respectively, with 15 bases between them. There are 14 residues in the CDR3. The CDR3 spells CATSVRGNGYEQYF. CDR3 in DNA: TGTGCCACCAGCGTGCGGGGTAACGGATACGAGCAGTACTTC.

The CDR3: CASSLGGDITYEQYF. In DNA, the CDR3 is TGTGCCAGCAGCTTAGGTGGGGACATTACCTACGAGCAGTACTTC. J is TRBJ2-7 and V is TRBV13; a weak D match, TRBD1 (6 bases). There are 15 residues in the CDR3. Per germline, CDR1 PRHDT and CDR2 FYEKMQ (reference sequence). The V and J ends lost 0 bases and 2 bases respectively, with 11 bases between them.

CDR3 DNA: TGCGCCAGCAGCTCGGACGGGACAGGGGCCTATGGCTACACCTTC. Translated: CASSSDGTGAYGYTF. The chain couples TRBV5-1 to TRBJ1-2; 10 bases are shared with TRBD1. With V trimmed by 3 bases and J by 4 bases, 6 bases remained unmatched. The CDR3 totals 15 residues. The germline gives CDR1 SGHRS, CDR2 YFSETQ. Using reference TRBV5-1 and TRBJ1-2 for the parts outside the CDR3, the full variable domain is KAGVTQTPRYLIKTRGQQVTLSCSPISGHRSVSWYQQTPGQGLQFLFEYFSETQRNKGNFPGRFSGRQFSNSRSEMNVSTLELGDSALYLCASSSDGTGAYGYTFGSGTRLTVV.